This T cell receptor beta chain appears in the sequencing data of a study of cytomegalovirus exposure and HLA in healthy donors. Findings of the study overall: In a later analysis, TCR beta V- and J-gene trimming showed a link to a missense DCLRE1C variant.

As for this clone: As yet, its antigen is unknown.

The CDR3 extends over 14 amino acids. The V end was cut by 2 bases, the J end by 3 bases, with 8 bases between. Germline V gene lookup returns CDR1 SGDLS and CDR2 YYNGEE. PCR used 60 Vbeta primers and 13 Jbeta primers. This table comes from immunoSEQ multiplex PCR, and its TCRdb copy is limited to in-frame clones, with some not included. The table lists roughly 120,000 clones, 74% of them singletons. The material sequenced was PBMCs. The J gene is TRBJ2-2, the V gene TRBV9, with unresolved D. This TCR was recovered from a woman in her forties or fifties in good health and CMV-seropositive. The CDR3 loop reads CASSVNTDTGELFF. DNA of the CDR3: TGTGCCAGCAGCGTCAATACAGACACCGGGGAGCTGTTTTTT. Variable domain in full (rest from reference TRBV9 and TRBJ2-2): DSGVTQTPKHLITATGQRVTLRCSPRSGDLSVYWYQQSLDQGLQFLIQYYNGEERAKGNILERFSAQQFPDLHSELNLSSLELGDSALYFCASSVNTDTGELFFGEGSRLTVL.